This record looks at one TCR beta chain sequence and its context. The method was immunoSEQ multiplex PCR; TCRdb's version includes in-frame clones alone and lacks a portion of them. Of about 240,000 clones listed, about 90% are singletons. This sample was included in a study of blood T cell repertoires in COVID-19. Germline-derived CDR1 and CDR2 are SGDLS and YYNGEE. The CDR3 contains 16 residues. The germline V and J ends were trimmed by 0 bases and 4 bases, with 17 bases remaining between them. The V call is TRBV9, the J call TRBJ2-7, with TRBD2 as a possible D gene (6 bases). The receptor was isolated from a woman aged 40 to 50 with acute COVID-19. Sequencing used PBMCs or T cells enriched from blood (not recorded which). CDR3 amino acids: CASSVEEGANRYEQYF. The CDR3 nucleotides are TGTGCCAGCAGCGTAGAGGAGGGAGCGAACCGTTACGAGCAGTACTTC.